This T cell receptor beta chain stems from a study of cytomegalovirus exposure and HLA in healthy donors. General observations from the study: Previously analyzed data showed that most TCR beta V segments were productive at a frequency of about 87% or about 30%. Most subjects had HLA-A and HLA-B alleles reportedly predicted accurately by TCR beta sequences. Most sequenced TCRs were rare (though some public TCRs occurred in many donors).

The PCR employed 60 Vbeta primers together with 13 Jbeta primers. Sequencing used immunoSEQ multiplex PCR; TCRdb keeps in-frame clones, though not all of them. The sample yields about 130,000 clones, 80% to 90% seen once. V trimming: 1 base; J trimming: 4 bases; junction bases outside the gene matches: 3. CDR1 is SGHTS, CDR2 YDEGEE, per germline. The CDR3 runs to 15 residues. As to this clone: What it recognizes is unknown.

V and J are TRBV5-8 and TRBJ2-2, with TRBD2 identical over 8 bases. This TCR derives from a woman in her 40s in good health and CMV-seropositive. The material sequenced was PBMCs. The CDR3 spells CASSLPSGGTGELFF. Here the CDR3 DNA reads TGTGCCAGCAGCTTGCCCAGCGGGGGCACCGGGGAGCTGTTTTTT. Full variable domain (missing parts from reference TRBV5-8 and TRBJ2-2): EAGVTQSPTHLIKTRGQQATLRCSPISGHTSVYWYQQALGLGLQFLLWYDEGEERNRGNFPPRFSGRQFPNYSSELNVNALELEDSALYLCASSLPSGGTGELFFGEGSRLTVL.